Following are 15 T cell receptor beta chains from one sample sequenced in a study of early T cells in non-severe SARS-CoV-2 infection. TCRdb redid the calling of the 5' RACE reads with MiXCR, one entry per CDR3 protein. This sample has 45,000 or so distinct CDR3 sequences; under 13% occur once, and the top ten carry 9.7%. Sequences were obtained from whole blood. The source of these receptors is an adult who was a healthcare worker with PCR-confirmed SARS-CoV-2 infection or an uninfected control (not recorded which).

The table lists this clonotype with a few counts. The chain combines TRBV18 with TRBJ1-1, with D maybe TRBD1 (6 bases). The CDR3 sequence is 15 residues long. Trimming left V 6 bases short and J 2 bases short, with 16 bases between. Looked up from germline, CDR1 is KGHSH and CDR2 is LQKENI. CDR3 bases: TGTGCCAGCTCGCCAGACAGGTCGATCAACACTGAAGCTTTCTTT. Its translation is CASSPDRSINTEAFF.

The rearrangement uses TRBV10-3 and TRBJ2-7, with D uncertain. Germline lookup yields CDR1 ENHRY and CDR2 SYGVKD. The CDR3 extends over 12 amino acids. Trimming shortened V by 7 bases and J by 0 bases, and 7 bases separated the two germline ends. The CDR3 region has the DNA TGTGCCATCACTGGGAACTCCTACGAGCAGTACTTC. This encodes CAITGNSYEQYF.

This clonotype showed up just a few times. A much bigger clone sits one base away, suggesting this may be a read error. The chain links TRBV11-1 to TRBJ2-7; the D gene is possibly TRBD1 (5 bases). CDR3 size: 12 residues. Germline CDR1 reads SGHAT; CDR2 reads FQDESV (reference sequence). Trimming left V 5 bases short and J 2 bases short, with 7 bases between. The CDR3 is CASSTDTYEQYF. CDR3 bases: TGTGCCAGCAGCACGGACACCTACGAGCAGTACTTC.

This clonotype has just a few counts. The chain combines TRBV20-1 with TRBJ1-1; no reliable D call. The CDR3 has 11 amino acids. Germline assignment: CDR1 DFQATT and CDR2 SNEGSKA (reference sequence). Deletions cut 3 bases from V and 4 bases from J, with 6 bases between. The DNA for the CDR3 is TGCAGTGCTAGCGGGAGCACTGAAGCTTTCTTT. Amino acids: CSASGSTEAFF.

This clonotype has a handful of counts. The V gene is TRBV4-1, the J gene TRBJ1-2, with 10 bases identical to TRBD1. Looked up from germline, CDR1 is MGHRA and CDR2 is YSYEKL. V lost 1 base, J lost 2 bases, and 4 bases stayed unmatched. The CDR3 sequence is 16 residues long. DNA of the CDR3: TGCGCCAGCAGCCAAGCCCTGGACAGGGGGAACTATGGCTACACCTTC. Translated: CASSQALDRGNYGYTF.

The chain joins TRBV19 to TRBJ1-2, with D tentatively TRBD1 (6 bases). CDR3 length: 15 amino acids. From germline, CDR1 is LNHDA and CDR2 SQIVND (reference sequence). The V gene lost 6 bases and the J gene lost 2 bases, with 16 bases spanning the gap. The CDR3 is CASSPRGAINYGYTF. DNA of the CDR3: TGTGCCAGTAGCCCGAGGGGGGCAATCAACTATGGCTACACCTTC. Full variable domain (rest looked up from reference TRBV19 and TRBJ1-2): DGGITQSPKYLFRKEGQNVTLSCEQNLNHDAMYWYRQDPGQGLRLIYYSQIVNDFQKGDIAEGYSVSREKKESFPLTVTSAQKNPTAFYLCASSPRGAINYGYTFGSGTRLTVV.

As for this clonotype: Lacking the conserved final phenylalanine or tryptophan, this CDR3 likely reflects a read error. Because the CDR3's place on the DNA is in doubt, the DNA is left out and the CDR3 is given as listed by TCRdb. The CDR3 sequence is CASSFRAGPPFS. The V and J genes are TRBV5-6 and TRBJ2-4; the D segment call TRBD1 is taken from the table without a DNA check. CDR1 and CDR2 from the germline V gene are SGHDT and YYEEEE. The CDR3 is 12 amino acids in total, end residues counted.

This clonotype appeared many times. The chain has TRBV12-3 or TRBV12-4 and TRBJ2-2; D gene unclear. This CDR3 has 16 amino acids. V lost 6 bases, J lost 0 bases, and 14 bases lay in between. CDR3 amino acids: CASRLHSASNTGELFF. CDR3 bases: TGTGCCAGCAGACTTCACTCAGCTTCGAACACCGGGGAGCTGTTTTTT.

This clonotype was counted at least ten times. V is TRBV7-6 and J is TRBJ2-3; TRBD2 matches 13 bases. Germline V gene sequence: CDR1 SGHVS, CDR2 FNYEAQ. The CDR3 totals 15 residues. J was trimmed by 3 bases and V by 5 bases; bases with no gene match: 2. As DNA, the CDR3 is TGTGCCAGCAGCGGACTAGCGGGGGTTACAGATACGCAGTATTTT. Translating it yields CASSGLAGVTDTQYF.

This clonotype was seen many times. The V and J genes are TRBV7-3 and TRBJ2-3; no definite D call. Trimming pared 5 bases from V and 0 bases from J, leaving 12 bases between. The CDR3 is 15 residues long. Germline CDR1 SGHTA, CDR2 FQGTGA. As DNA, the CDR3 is TGTGCCAGCAGCCGCTTAACTATTAGCACAGATACGCAGTATTTT. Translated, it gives CASSRLTISTDTQYF.

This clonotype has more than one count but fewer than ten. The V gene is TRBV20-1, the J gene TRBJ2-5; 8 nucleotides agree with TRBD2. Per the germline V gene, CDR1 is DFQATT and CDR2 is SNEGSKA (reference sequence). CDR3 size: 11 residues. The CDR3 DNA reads TGCGAGGGACTAGGAGGGGAGACCCAGTACTTC. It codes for CEGLGGETQYF.

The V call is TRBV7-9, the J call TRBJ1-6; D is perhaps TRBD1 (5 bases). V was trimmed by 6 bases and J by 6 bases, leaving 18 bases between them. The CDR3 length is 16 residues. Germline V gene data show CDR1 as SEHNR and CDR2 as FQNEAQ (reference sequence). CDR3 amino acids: CASSLMPGTRNSPLHF. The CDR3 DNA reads TGTGCCAGCAGTCTAATGCCCGGGACGCGTAATTCACCCCTCCACTTT.

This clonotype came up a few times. CDR3 residues: CSARGGDSWGFSFF. The CDR3 bases are TGCAGTGCTAGAGGGGGAGACAGTTGGGGTTTTTCTTTCTTT. J is TRBJ1-1 and V is TRBV20-1, with a weak D call TRBD1 (5 bases). Germline loops: CDR1 DFQATT, CDR2 SNEGSKA (reference sequence). The CDR3 consists of 14 residues. V was clipped by 1 base and J by 12 bases, with 21 bases between them.

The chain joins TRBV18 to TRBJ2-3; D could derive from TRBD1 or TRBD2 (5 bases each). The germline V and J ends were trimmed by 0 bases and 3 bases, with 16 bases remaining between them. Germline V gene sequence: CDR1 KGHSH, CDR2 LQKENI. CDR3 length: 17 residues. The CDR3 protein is CASSPPLVPEGTDTQYF. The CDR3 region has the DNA TGTGCCAGCTCACCACCTCTAGTCCCCGAGGGGACAGATACGCAGTATTTT.

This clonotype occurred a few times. The DNA for the CDR3 is TGCAGCTCGAGCTCTAACTATGGCTACACCTTC. Protein product: CSSSSNYGYTF. This chain joins TRBV29-1 and TRBJ1-2; D is uncertain. This CDR3 spans 11 amino acids. The V gene's germline CDR1 is SQVTM and CDR2 ANQGSEA. The germline V and J ends were trimmed by 8 bases and 0 bases, with 7 bases remaining between them.